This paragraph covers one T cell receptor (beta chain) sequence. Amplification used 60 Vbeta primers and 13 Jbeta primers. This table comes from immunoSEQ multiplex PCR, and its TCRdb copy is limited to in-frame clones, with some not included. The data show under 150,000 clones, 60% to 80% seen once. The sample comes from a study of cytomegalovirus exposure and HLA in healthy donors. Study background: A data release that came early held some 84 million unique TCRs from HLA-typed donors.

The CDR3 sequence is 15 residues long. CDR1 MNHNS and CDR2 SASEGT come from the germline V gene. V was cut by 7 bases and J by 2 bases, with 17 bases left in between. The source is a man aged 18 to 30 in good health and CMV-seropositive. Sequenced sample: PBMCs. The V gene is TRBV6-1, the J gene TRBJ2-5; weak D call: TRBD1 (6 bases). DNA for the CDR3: TGTGCCAGCATCGGACAGCAGATTCAACAAGAGACCCAGTACTTC. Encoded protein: CASIGQQIQQETQYF.